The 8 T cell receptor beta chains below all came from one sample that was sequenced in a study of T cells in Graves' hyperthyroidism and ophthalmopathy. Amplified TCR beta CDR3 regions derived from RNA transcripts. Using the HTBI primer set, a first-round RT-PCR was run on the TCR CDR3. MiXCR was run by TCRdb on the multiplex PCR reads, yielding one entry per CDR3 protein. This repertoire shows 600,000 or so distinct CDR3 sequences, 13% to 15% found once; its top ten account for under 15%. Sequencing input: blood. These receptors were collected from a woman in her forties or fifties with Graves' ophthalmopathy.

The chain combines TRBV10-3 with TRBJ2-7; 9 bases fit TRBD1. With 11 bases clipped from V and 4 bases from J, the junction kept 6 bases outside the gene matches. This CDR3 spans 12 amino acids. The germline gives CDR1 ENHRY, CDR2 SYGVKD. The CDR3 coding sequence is TGTGCCGCCGGGACAGGGTCTTACGAGCAGTACTTC. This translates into CAAGTGSYEQYF.

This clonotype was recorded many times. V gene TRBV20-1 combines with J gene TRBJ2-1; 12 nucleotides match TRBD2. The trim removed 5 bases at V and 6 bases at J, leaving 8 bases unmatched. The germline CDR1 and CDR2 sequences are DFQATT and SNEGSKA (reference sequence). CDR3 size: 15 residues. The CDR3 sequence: CSAPRLAGVGNEQFF. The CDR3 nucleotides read TGCAGTGCTCCGAGACTAGCGGGAGTCGGCAATGAGCAGTTCTTC.

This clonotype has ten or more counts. CDR3 amino acids: CASSSGLAGSSYEQYF. The DNA of the CDR3 is TGTGCCAGCAGCTCTGGACTAGCGGGAAGCTCCTACGAGCAGTACTTC. This chain connects TRBV13 to TRBJ2-7, with 12 positions matching TRBD2. The ends lost 4 bases at V and 0 bases at J; junction bases unmatched: 4. The CDR3 has 16 residues. Germline CDR1 is PRHDT and CDR2 is FYEKMQ (reference sequence). The full variable domain, completed using reference TRBV13 and TRBJ2-7, is AAGVIQSPRHLIKEKRETATLKCYPIPRHDTVYWYQQGPGQDPQFLISFYEKMQSDKGSIPDRFSAQQFSDYHSELNMSSLELGDSALYFCASSSGLAGSSYEQYFGPGTRLTVT.

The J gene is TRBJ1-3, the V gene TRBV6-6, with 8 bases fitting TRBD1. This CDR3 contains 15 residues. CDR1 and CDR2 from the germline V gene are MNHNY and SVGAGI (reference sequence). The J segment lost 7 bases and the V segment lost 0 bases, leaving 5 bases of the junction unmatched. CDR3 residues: CASSYSQGARNTIYF. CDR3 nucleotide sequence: TGTGCCAGCAGTTACTCTCAGGGGGCTCGGAACACCATATATTTT.

The CDR3 reads CSGGTSGRAPETQYF. The CDR3 nucleotides are TGCAGTGGGGGGACTAGCGGGAGGGCTCCAGAGACCCAGTACTTC. V gene TRBV20-1 combines with J gene TRBJ2-5; 16 nucleotides match TRBD2. The CDR3 is 15 residues long. The V gene's germline CDR1 is DFQATT and CDR2 SNEGSKA (reference sequence). Trimming removed 7 bases from V and 4 bases from J; junction bases left unmatched: 6.

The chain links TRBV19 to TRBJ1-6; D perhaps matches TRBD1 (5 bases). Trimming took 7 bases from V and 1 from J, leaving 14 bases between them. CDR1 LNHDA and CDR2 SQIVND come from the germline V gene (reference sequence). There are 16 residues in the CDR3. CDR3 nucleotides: TGTGCCAGTATTTTGGTTGGGGCTTCCTATAATTCACCCCTCCACTTT. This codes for CASILVGASYNSPLHF.

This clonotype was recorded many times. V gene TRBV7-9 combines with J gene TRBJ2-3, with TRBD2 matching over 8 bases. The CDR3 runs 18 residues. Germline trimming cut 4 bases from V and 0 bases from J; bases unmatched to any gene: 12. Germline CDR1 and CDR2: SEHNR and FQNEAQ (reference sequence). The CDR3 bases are TGTGCCAGCAGCTCGAGCTTTTCGGCTAGCGGGAGCACAGATACGCAGTATTTT. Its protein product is CASSSSFSASGSTDTQYF.

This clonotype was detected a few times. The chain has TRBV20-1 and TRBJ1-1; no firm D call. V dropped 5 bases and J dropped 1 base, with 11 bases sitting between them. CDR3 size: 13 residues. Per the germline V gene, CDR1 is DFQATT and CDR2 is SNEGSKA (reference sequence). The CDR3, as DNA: TGCAGTGCTGAGTTGCACGCGAACACTGAAGCTTTCTTT. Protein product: CSAELHANTEAFF.